Sequencing of this TCR beta chain was carried out in a study of T cells in Graves' hyperthyroidism and ophthalmopathy. RNA transcripts provided the source from which TCR beta CDR3 regions were amplified. A set of HTBI primers served as the primers for a first-round RT-PCR of the TCR CDR3. TCRdb re-derived calls from the multiplex PCR reads in MiXCR, one entry per CDR3 protein. The table lists some 440,000 distinct CDR3 sequences, about a sixth of them singletons. This clonotype turned up a few times. Its antigen is undetermined. Its ends do not fully match the called genes, so a read error is possible. Study findings and constraints: Ophthalmopathy onset followed model prediction by a median about seven months.

This sequence was found in a young woman with Graves' hyperthyroidism. Sequenced sample: blood.

The chain's CDR3 is CASSPRQGGYNERFF. In DNA, the CDR3 is TGTGCCAGCAGCCCAAGACAGGGGGGCTACAATGAGCGGTTCTTC. This chain links TRBV5-5 with TRBJ2-1; 9 bases match TRBD1. The CDR3 loop spans 15 amino acids. In germline, CDR1 is SGHKS, CDR2 YYEKEE (reference sequence). Looking up the rest from reference TRBV5-5 and TRBJ2-1 gives the full variable domain: DAGVTQSPTHLIKTRGQQVTLRCSPISGHKSVSWYQQVLGQGPQFIFQYYEKEERGRGNFPDRFSARQFPNYSSELNVNALLLGDSALYLCASSPRQGGYNERFFGPGTRLTVL.